A selection of T cell receptor beta chains follows, all from one sample in a study of molecular identifiers for immune sequencing clone quantification. TCRdb re-derived calls from the PCR reads in MiXCR, one entry per CDR3 protein. Of about half a million distinct CDR3 sequences in the sample, about 20% were seen once. Sequenced material: naive CD8+ T cells from blood, with Jurkat cell RNA spiked in. The source is a human donor in good health. Some libraries in this study had Jurkat cell RNA spiked in. CDR3s leave out the opening cysteine and the closing phenylalanine or tryptophan. Fields, in order: V gene, CDR3 protein.

TRBV6-2/TRBV6-3 ASSSGTVQETQY
TRBV20-1 SASPTGNNVYEQY
TRBV29-1 SVAWANTGELF
TRBV29-1 SVEVNGGATNYGYT
TRBV9 ASSVGYPNEKLF
TRBV4-1 ASSPISGSGYNEQF
TRBV6-5 ASRGGQSYEQY
TRBV19 ASTPGQGNGYT
TRBV2 ASSDWLAGGLPF
TRBV7-9 ASSQAGLAATTDTQY
TRBV6-1 ASSEGFPGRTDSGANVLT
TRBV2 ASSDAGGTEAF
TRBV10-3 AISMSGVGYEQY
TRBV15 ATSRTHRRGVGNQPQH
TRBV5-1 ASSNRGSSYNSPLH
TRBV28 ASQTPGQGKLYEQY
TRBV9 ASSPSGGPEQY
TRBV10-3 AISEGSTEAS
TRBV9 ASSVAGTGNTIY
TRBV27 ASSSSGASYEQY
TRBV6-5 ASSSQPSSGIHNEQF
TRBV28 ASKEGYEQY